This is a list of T cell receptor beta chains from one sample in a study of T-cell reconstitution after alpha-beta-depleted transplantation in children. TCRdb ran MiXCR on the PCR reads and lists one entry per CDR3 protein. The sample has 380,000 or so distinct CDR3 sequences; about an eighth are singletons. The source material was PBMCs, sampled from the stem cell graft. The receptors shown here come from a human donor who donated a stem cell graft to a child with Fanconi anemia. The CDR3 runs from the conserved cysteine through the conserved F or W. Each record gives: D gene, J gene, clone size, V gene, CDR3 protein, CDR3 DNA. D genes are given only for firm matches. Size is stated for part of the rows, as once, few or many counts, or as a class when the clone is expanded.

D gene: NA
J gene: TRBJ2-1
clone size: many
V gene: TRBV4-2
CDR3 protein: CASSPQPKFTYNEQFF
CDR3 DNA: TGTGCCAGCAGCCCCCAGCCGAAGTTCACCTACAATGAGCAGTTCTTC

D gene: TRBD1
J gene: TRBJ2-1
clone size: many
V gene: TRBV5-1
CDR3 protein: CASSSPGQGSNEQFF
CDR3 DNA: TGCGCCAGCAGCTCACCGGGACAGGGCTCAAATGAGCAGTTCTTC

D gene: TRBD1
J gene: TRBJ1-5
clone size: NA
V gene: TRBV12-3/TRBV12-4
CDR3 protein: CASSSYLPGQHNQPQHF
CDR3 DNA: TGTGCCAGCAGTTCCTACCTTCCGGGACAGCACAATCAGCCCCAGCATTTT

D gene: TRBD2
J gene: TRBJ2-5
clone size: NA
V gene: TRBV4-3
CDR3 protein: CASSQVASGKETQYF
CDR3 DNA: TGCGCCAGCAGCCAAGTGGCTAGCGGAAAAGAGACCCAGTACTTC

D gene: TRBD1
J gene: TRBJ1-1
clone size: NA
V gene: TRBV3-1
CDR3 protein: CASSNSGTADTEAFF
CDR3 DNA: TGTGCCAGCAGCAACTCCGGGACAGCGGACACTGAAGCTTTCTTT

D gene: NA
J gene: TRBJ1-2
clone size: NA
V gene: TRBV5-1
CDR3 protein: CASSLDQPKNGYTF
CDR3 DNA: TGCGCCAGCAGCTTAGACCAACCTAAAAATGGCTACACCTTC

D gene: TRBD1
J gene: TRBJ2-7
clone size: NA
V gene: TRBV5-1
CDR3 protein: CASSSGTGGTFDEQYF
CDR3 DNA: TGCGCCAGCAGCTCGGGGACAGGGGGTACGTTCGACGAGCAGTACTTC

D gene: NA
J gene: TRBJ2-1
clone size: NA
V gene: TRBV12-3/TRBV12-4
CDR3 protein: CASSLAGSSGKQFF
CDR3 DNA: TGTGCCAGCAGTTTAGCGGGTAGCTCTGGTAAGCAGTTCTTC

D gene: TRBD2
J gene: TRBJ2-3
clone size: few
V gene: TRBV2
CDR3 protein: CASTPNGGADDTQYF
CDR3 DNA: TGTGCCAGCACTCCGAACGGGGGGGCCGATGATACGCAGTATTTT

D gene: NA
J gene: TRBJ2-7
clone size: many
V gene: TRBV4-2
CDR3 protein: CASSQDGGLTQYF
CDR3 DNA: TGTGCCAGCAGCCAAGATGGGGGCCTAACGCAGTACTTC

D gene: TRBD1
J gene: TRBJ1-5
clone size: NA
V gene: TRBV19
CDR3 protein: CASSIVGGQGNQPQHF
CDR3 DNA: TGTGCCAGTAGTATAGTTGGGGGACAGGGCAATCAGCCCCAGCATTTT

D gene: TRBD2
J gene: TRBJ2-3
clone size: NA
V gene: TRBV9
CDR3 protein: CASCPSGPGTQYF
CDR3 DNA: TGTGCCAGTTGCCCTAGCGGGCCTGGTACGCAGTATTTT

D gene: NA
J gene: TRBJ1-3
clone size: few
V gene: TRBV4-3
CDR3 protein: CASSQDRHSPGNTIYF
CDR3 DNA: TGCGCCAGCAGCCAAGATAGACACTCTCCTGGAAACACCATATATTTT

D gene: NA
J gene: TRBJ2-3
clone size: many
V gene: TRBV12-3/TRBV12-4
CDR3 protein: CASRAEGNTDTQYF
CDR3 DNA: TGTGCCAGCAGAGCTGAGGGGAACACAGATACGCAGTATTTT

D gene: NA
J gene: TRBJ2-2
clone size: NA
V gene: TRBV12-3/TRBV12-4
CDR3 protein: CASRGSANTGELFF
CDR3 DNA: TGTGCCAGTAGGGGATCCGCGAACACCGGGGAGCTGTTTTTT

D gene: NA
J gene: TRBJ2-2
clone size: NA
V gene: TRBV12-3/TRBV12-4
CDR3 protein: CASSYWQDSGELFF
CDR3 DNA: TGTGCCAGCAGTTACTGGCAGGATAGCGGGGAGCTGTTTTTT

D gene: NA
J gene: TRBJ2-2
clone size: NA
V gene: TRBV28
CDR3 protein: CASSLIRSTGELFF
CDR3 DNA: TGTGCCAGCAGTTTAATCAGGTCCACCGGGGAGCTGTTTTTT

D gene: NA
J gene: TRBJ2-7
clone size: NA
V gene: TRBV21-1
CDR3 protein: CASDGGSYEQYF
CDR3 DNA: TGTGCCAGCGATGGCGGTTCCTACGAGCAGTACTTC

D gene: TRBD1
J gene: TRBJ2-1
clone size: NA
V gene: TRBV4-3
CDR3 protein: CASSRVGQGALYNEQFF
CDR3 DNA: TGCGCCAGCAGCCGGGTCGGACAGGGGGCCCTCTACAATGAGCAGTTCTTC

D gene: TRBD1
J gene: TRBJ1-1
clone size: few
V gene: TRBV18
CDR3 protein: CASSPGTGGSLTEAFF
CDR3 DNA: TGTGCCAGCTCACCCGGGACAGGGGGCAGTTTGACTGAAGCTTTCTTT

D gene: NA
J gene: TRBJ2-1
clone size: many
V gene: TRBV11-2
CDR3 protein: CASSVGGHVGSEQFF
CDR3 DNA: TGTGCCAGCAGCGTCGGAGGTCATGTAGGGAGTGAGCAGTTCTTC

D gene: TRBD2
J gene: TRBJ2-5
clone size: NA
V gene: TRBV25-1
CDR3 protein: CASSNPGGGETQYF
CDR3 DNA: TGTGCCAGTTCCAACCCCGGGGGGGGCGAGACCCAGTACTTC

D gene: NA
J gene: TRBJ1-1
clone size: NA
V gene: TRBV5-5
CDR3 protein: CASSLYAGNTEAFF
CDR3 DNA: TGTGCCAGCAGCTTGTACGCGGGGAACACTGAAGCTTTCTTT

D gene: NA
J gene: TRBJ2-1
clone size: many
V gene: TRBV6-2/TRBV6-3
CDR3 protein: CASALLDRYNEQFF
CDR3 DNA: TGTGCCAGTGCCCTTTTGGACAGATACAATGAGCAGTTCTTC

D gene: TRBD1
J gene: TRBJ1-6
clone size: few
V gene: TRBV20-1
CDR3 protein: CSADGQAWDNSPLHF
CDR3 DNA: TGCAGTGCGGATGGACAGGCATGGGATAATTCACCCCTCCACTTT

D gene: TRBD1
J gene: TRBJ2-2
clone size: few
V gene: TRBV3-1
CDR3 protein: CASSQGTGSTGELFF
CDR3 DNA: TGTGCCAGCAGCCAAGGGACAGGGAGTACCGGGGAGCTGTTTTTT

D gene: NA
J gene: TRBJ1-1
clone size: many
V gene: TRBV7-8
CDR3 protein: CASSLAGPRTEAFF
CDR3 DNA: TGTGCCAGCAGCTTAGCAGGGCCTCGGACTGAAGCTTTCTTT

D gene: NA
J gene: TRBJ2-3
clone size: many
V gene: TRBV29-1
CDR3 protein: CSVGAGDTQYF
CDR3 DNA: TGCAGCGTTGGTGCTGGAGATACGCAGTATTTT

D gene: NA
J gene: TRBJ2-2
clone size: few
V gene: TRBV12-3/TRBV12-4
CDR3 protein: CASSPYRNTGELFF
CDR3 DNA: TGTGCCAGCAGTCCCTACAGGAACACCGGGGAGCTGTTTTTT

D gene: NA
J gene: TRBJ2-1
clone size: many
V gene: TRBV20-1
CDR3 protein: CSARGLREDEQFF
CDR3 DNA: TGCAGTGCTAGAGGATTGAGAGAGGATGAGCAGTTCTTC

D gene: NA
J gene: TRBJ1-1
clone size: NA
V gene: TRBV4-2
CDR3 protein: CASSPTVSNTEAFF
CDR3 DNA: TGTGCCAGCAGCCCGACAGTCTCGAACACTGAAGCTTTCTTT

D gene: NA
J gene: TRBJ1-1
clone size: many
V gene: TRBV29-1
CDR3 protein: CSGVTVDTEAFF
CDR3 DNA: TGCAGCGGTGTGACAGTAGACACTGAAGCTTTCTTT

D gene: TRBD1
J gene: TRBJ1-2
clone size: NA
V gene: TRBV6-1
CDR3 protein: CASRKGQGWDGYTF
CDR3 DNA: TGTGCCAGCAGAAAGGGACAGGGGTGGGATGGCTACACCTTC

D gene: NA
J gene: TRBJ1-3
clone size: NA
V gene: TRBV20-1
CDR3 protein: CSARQTGNTIYF
CDR3 DNA: TGCAGTGCTAGACAGACTGGAAACACCATATATTTT

D gene: TRBD1
J gene: TRBJ1-5
clone size: NA
V gene: TRBV6-1
CDR3 protein: CASMGGTGGMSNQPQHF
CDR3 DNA: TGTGCCAGCATGGGGGGGACAGGGGGTATGAGCAATCAGCCCCAGCATTTT

D gene: TRBD2
J gene: TRBJ2-5
clone size: NA
V gene: TRBV3-1
CDR3 protein: CASSTPGLVKETQYF
CDR3 DNA: TGTGCCAGCAGCACCCCGGGACTAGTTAAAGAGACCCAGTACTTC

D gene: TRBD1
J gene: TRBJ2-7
clone size: few
V gene: TRBV7-9
CDR3 protein: CASSSGRDRGKDEQYF
CDR3 DNA: TGTGCCAGCAGTTCAGGCCGGGACAGGGGGAAGGACGAGCAGTACTTC

D gene: TRBD1
J gene: TRBJ1-6
clone size: NA
V gene: TRBV2
CDR3 protein: CATRDRGTSPLHF
CDR3 DNA: TGTGCCACCCGGGACAGGGGGACTTCACCCCTCCACTTT

D gene: NA
J gene: TRBJ2-3
clone size: many
V gene: TRBV6-2/TRBV6-3
CDR3 protein: CASSWDTDTQYF
CDR3 DNA: TGTGCCAGCAGTTGGGACACAGATACGCAGTATTTT

D gene: TRBD1
J gene: TRBJ1-5
clone size: NA
V gene: TRBV7-2
CDR3 protein: CASSPRTGEGQPQHF
CDR3 DNA: TGTGCCAGCAGCCCCAGGACAGGGGAAGGGCAGCCCCAGCATTTT

D gene: NA
J gene: TRBJ2-3
clone size: many
V gene: TRBV9
CDR3 protein: CASSATTTDTQYF
CDR3 DNA: TGTGCCAGCAGCGCCACTACCACAGATACGCAGTATTTT

D gene: TRBD1
J gene: TRBJ2-7
clone size: few
V gene: TRBV7-9
CDR3 protein: CASRQGAGEQYF
CDR3 DNA: TGTGCCAGCAGACAGGGGGCAGGCGAGCAGTACTTC

D gene: TRBD1
J gene: TRBJ2-1
clone size: few
V gene: TRBV20-1
CDR3 protein: CSARGDSSYNEQFF
CDR3 DNA: TGCAGTGCTAGGGGGGACAGCTCCTACAATGAGCAGTTCTTC

D gene: NA
J gene: TRBJ2-3
clone size: NA
V gene: TRBV6-1
CDR3 protein: CASTLTGKSTDTQYF
CDR3 DNA: TGTGCCAGCACCCTTACCGGGAAGAGCACAGATACGCAGTATTTT

D gene: NA
J gene: TRBJ2-1
clone size: few
V gene: TRBV12-3/TRBV12-4
CDR3 protein: CASSLLGGTPYNEQFF
CDR3 DNA: TGTGCCAGCAGTTTACTAGGGGGTACCCCCTACAATGAGCAGTTCTTC

D gene: TRBD2
J gene: TRBJ2-2
clone size: few
V gene: TRBV10-1
CDR3 protein: CASSGLAGATRRTGELFF
CDR3 DNA: TGCGCCAGCAGTGGGCTAGCGGGGGCCACCCGTCGCACCGGGGAGCTGTTTTTT

D gene: NA
J gene: TRBJ2-6
clone size: many
V gene: TRBV4-2
CDR3 protein: CASSQELRGAGANVLTF
CDR3 DNA: TGTGCCAGCAGCCAAGAGCTAAGAGGGGCTGGGGCCAACGTCCTGACTTTC

D gene: NA
J gene: TRBJ2-7
clone size: NA
V gene: TRBV6-2/TRBV6-3
CDR3 protein: CASRMTYEQYF
CDR3 DNA: TGTGCCAGCAGGATGACCTACGAGCAGTACTTC

D gene: NA
J gene: TRBJ1-5
clone size: many
V gene: TRBV2
CDR3 protein: CASKGNGNQPQHF
CDR3 DNA: TGTGCCAGCAAGGGGAATGGAAATCAGCCCCAGCATTTT

D gene: TRBD2
J gene: TRBJ2-5
clone size: many
V gene: TRBV18
CDR3 protein: CASSPVAGGNIQETQYF
CDR3 DNA: TGTGCCAGCTCACCAGTAGCGGGGGGCAATATTCAAGAGACCCAGTACTTC

D gene: NA
J gene: TRBJ2-7
clone size: few
V gene: TRBV5-6
CDR3 protein: CASSLAASSSYEQYF
CDR3 DNA: TGTGCCAGCAGCTTAGCAGCGTCGAGCTCCTACGAGCAGTACTTC

D gene: NA
J gene: TRBJ1-2
clone size: NA
V gene: TRBV5-1
CDR3 protein: CASSLGGYYGYTF
CDR3 DNA: TGCGCCAGCAGCTTGGGGGGATACTATGGCTACACCTTC

D gene: TRBD1
J gene: TRBJ1-2
clone size: few
V gene: TRBV6-6
CDR3 protein: CASGGTGGDGYTF
CDR3 DNA: TGTGCCAGCGGGGGGACAGGGGGCGATGGCTACACCTTC

D gene: NA
J gene: TRBJ2-1
clone size: NA
V gene: TRBV6-1
CDR3 protein: CASSLVRGAHGEQFF
CDR3 DNA: TGTGCCAGCAGTCTTGTTCGCGGGGCTCATGGTGAGCAGTTCTTC

D gene: NA
J gene: TRBJ2-3
clone size: many
V gene: TRBV6-2/TRBV6-3
CDR3 protein: CASRTQGREATDTQYF
CDR3 DNA: TGTGCCAGCAGAACCCAGGGCAGGGAGGCCACAGATACGCAGTATTTT

D gene: NA
J gene: TRBJ1-4
clone size: few
V gene: TRBV5-5
CDR3 protein: CASSSRTGNEKLFF
CDR3 DNA: TGTGCCAGCAGCTCCCGGACCGGGAATGAAAAACTGTTTTTT

D gene: NA
J gene: TRBJ1-3
clone size: many
V gene: TRBV4-3
CDR3 protein: CASSQVSGNTIYF
CDR3 DNA: TGCGCCAGCAGCCAGGTCTCTGGAAACACCATATATTTT